This TCR beta chain was sequenced in a study of T cells after yellow fever vaccination. Making TCR cDNA involved 5'RACE template switching, which added UMIs and a universal primer site. TCRdb reprocessed the 5' RACE reads via MiXCR and lists one record per CDR3 protein. The sample includes 300,000 to 400,000 distinct CDR3 sequences, 8% to 10% seen only once; the top ten take approximately 19%. This clonotype was counted at least ten times. The antigen is unknown. Notes on the study in general: The secondary response showed a weaker magnitude and a faster peak, day 5 versus 15.

V dropped 2 bases and J dropped 8 bases, with 13 bases sitting between them. The CDR3 is 13 amino acids. V gene TRBV12-3 or TRBV12-4 combines with J gene TRBJ2-7; D gene ambiguous. The material was PBMCs, obtained on the day of the first yellow fever vaccination. The TCR sequence derives from a man aged 18 to 35 who received the YFV17D yellow fever vaccine. The CDR3 region is CASSLIGPAQQYF. The DNA of the CDR3 is TGTGCCAGCAGTTTAATTGGTCCTGCTCAGCAGTACTTC.